Listed below are T cell receptor beta chains from one sample, sequenced in a study of blood T cell repertoires in COVID-19. The table came from immunoSEQ multiplex PCR; TCRdb's copy has only in-frame clones and leaves some out. The repertoire holds about 66,000 clones, with approximately 89% as singletons. Sequenced material: peripheral blood. The receptors stem from a man aged 55 to 70 with acute or convalescent COVID-19. Each CDR3 is given with its conserved first and last residue. The order of the fields is J gene, V gene, D gene, clone size, CDR3 DNA, CDR3 protein. The D gene is left open where the match is weak. Rows give clone size only sometimes, using once, few, many, or a class for an expanded clone.

j_call: TRBJ2-7; v_call: TRBV6-1; d_call: .; clone_size: .; cdr3_nt: TGTGCCAGCAGTGAAGATCGGGTTTTCACCTACGAGCAGTACTTC; cdr3_aa: CASSEDRVFTYEQYF
j_call: TRBJ1-2; v_call: TRBV4-1; d_call: .; clone_size: .; cdr3_nt: TGCGCCAGCAGTCGGGAGGGGAATGGCTACACCTTC; cdr3_aa: CASSREGNGYTF
j_call: TRBJ1-2; v_call: TRBV30; d_call: .; clone_size: .; cdr3_nt: TGTGCCTGGTCAGAGGGAGAGGGCTTCAGTGACTATGGCTACACCTTC; cdr3_aa: CAWSEGEGFSDYGYTF
j_call: TRBJ1-1; v_call: TRBV11-2; d_call: .; clone_size: .; cdr3_nt: TGTGCCAGCAGCTTTGAAACAGTTCTGAGTGTAGCTTTCTTT; cdr3_aa: CASSFETVLSVAFF
j_call: TRBJ1-2; v_call: TRBV12-3/TRBV12-4; d_call: .; clone_size: few; cdr3_nt: TGTGCCAGCAGTTTGACAGGACCCTATGGCTACACCTTC; cdr3_aa: CASSLTGPYGYTF
j_call: TRBJ1-4; v_call: TRBV5-1; d_call: .; clone_size: .; cdr3_nt: TGCGCCAGCAGCTACAACGATGAAAAACTGTTTTTT; cdr3_aa: CASSYNDEKLFF
j_call: TRBJ2-3; v_call: TRBV6-5; d_call: .; clone_size: .; cdr3_nt: TGTGCCAGCAGCTCACCCCGGGAAGGGATGCATACGCAGTATTTT; cdr3_aa: CASSSPREGMHTQYF
j_call: TRBJ2-3; v_call: TRBV27; d_call: TRBD1; clone_size: .; cdr3_nt: TGTGCCAGCAATCCGGTCAGAGGGGGCAGCGCAGATACGCAGTATTTT; cdr3_aa: CASNPVRGGSADTQYF
j_call: TRBJ1-2; v_call: TRBV10-3; d_call: TRBD1; clone_size: .; cdr3_nt: TGTGCCATCAGTGCTGACCGGGACAGCGGAGGCTACACCTTC; cdr3_aa: CAISADRDSGGYTF
j_call: TRBJ1-3; v_call: TRBV7-2; d_call: .; clone_size: once; cdr3_nt: TGTGCCAGCAGCTTTGGGGGCGCGGCGGGAAACACCATATATTTT; cdr3_aa: CASSFGGAAGNTIYF
j_call: TRBJ1-1; v_call: TRBV18; d_call: .; clone_size: .; cdr3_nt: TGTGCCAGCTCACCTATAGCGCGGGGACTTCTGAACACTGAAGCTTTCTTT; cdr3_aa: CASSPIARGLLNTEAFF
j_call: TRBJ1-3; v_call: TRBV6-2/TRBV6-3; d_call: .; clone_size: once; cdr3_nt: TGTGCCAGCAGCCCTAATTCAGGAAACACCATATATTTT; cdr3_aa: CASSPNSGNTIYF
j_call: TRBJ1-1; v_call: TRBV4-1; d_call: TRBD1; clone_size: .; cdr3_nt: TGCGCCAGCAGCCAAGGCCCGGGACAGGGAAGGACAGCTTTCTTT; cdr3_aa: CASSQGPGQGRTAFF
j_call: TRBJ1-1; v_call: TRBV9; d_call: .; clone_size: .; cdr3_nt: TGTGCCAGCAGCGTACGGGAGGGCGGAGGCGGTGAAGCTTTCTTT; cdr3_aa: CASSVREGGGGEAFF
j_call: TRBJ2-2; v_call: TRBV24-1; d_call: .; clone_size: .; cdr3_nt: TGTGCCACCAGTGCTATACCCGGGGAGCTGTTTTTT; cdr3_aa: CATSAIPGELFF
j_call: TRBJ1-4; v_call: TRBV11-2; d_call: TRBD1; clone_size: .; cdr3_nt: TGTGCCAGCAGCTCACAGGGGAACCGTGAAAAACTGTTTTTT; cdr3_aa: CASSSQGNREKLFF
j_call: TRBJ1-3; v_call: TRBV4-1; d_call: .; clone_size: .; cdr3_nt: TGCGCCAGCAGCGGGCAGCTCACTGGAAACACCATATATTTT; cdr3_aa: CASSGQLTGNTIYF
j_call: TRBJ1-2; v_call: TRBV19; d_call: .; clone_size: .; cdr3_nt: TGTGCCAGTAGTATCCCGGGTGGCTACACCTTC; cdr3_aa: CASSIPGGYTF
j_call: TRBJ2-7; v_call: TRBV7-2; d_call: TRBD2; clone_size: .; cdr3_nt: TGTGCCAGCAGCATCTTTAGCGGGGGGGCTAGCGAGCAGTACTTC; cdr3_aa: CASSIFSGGASEQYF
j_call: TRBJ1-2; v_call: TRBV9; d_call: .; clone_size: .; cdr3_nt: TGTGCCAGCAGCGTAGATAATGGCTACACCTTC; cdr3_aa: CASSVDNGYTF
j_call: TRBJ1-4; v_call: TRBV19; d_call: TRBD1; clone_size: once; cdr3_nt: TGTGCCAGTAGTATAAGGACAGGGGGGAGAGCTAATGAAAAACTGTTTTTT; cdr3_aa: CASSIRTGGRANEKLFF
j_call: TRBJ1-3; v_call: TRBV2; d_call: TRBD1; clone_size: .; cdr3_nt: TGTGCCAGCAGTGGCGACAGGGCCTCTGGAAACACCATATATTTT; cdr3_aa: CASSGDRASGNTIYF
j_call: TRBJ1-1; v_call: TRBV19; d_call: .; clone_size: few; cdr3_nt: TGTGCCAGTAGGCTTAGAGGAGCGAACACTGAAGCTTTCTTT; cdr3_aa: CASRLRGANTEAFF